This is a list of T cell receptor beta chains from one sample in a study of T-cell reconstitution after alpha-beta-depleted transplantation in children. Each CDR3 protein gets one entry after TCRdb re-called the PCR reads with MiXCR. The repertoire consists of approximately 130,000 distinct CDR3 sequences, with about a tenth occurring once and the leading ten covering 24%. Material: PBMCs, mostly from graft donor cells, obtained 180 days after TCRalphabeta/CD19-depleted stem cell transplant. The receptors derive from a girl younger than two who had a stem cell transplant for combined immunodeficiency, so the T cells may come from the graft donor. Both conserved end residues are part of each CDR3. The D gene is left open where the match is weak. Clone sizes are given selectively: once, few, many, or a class where the clone is expanded.

clone_size d_call j_call v_call cdr3_aa cdr3_nt
many NA TRBJ2-7 TRBV5-1 CASSLVLRASEQYF TGCGCCAGCAGCTTGGTGCTCAGGGCAAGCGAGCAGTACTTC
few NA TRBJ2-7 TRBV7-6 CASSLQPGSDEQYF TGTGCCAGCAGCTTACAACCAGGGTCGGACGAGCAGTACTTC
few TRBD2 TRBJ2-1 TRBV20-1 CSARGSVLAGVTNEQFF TGCAGTGCTAGAGGAAGCGTTCTAGCGGGAGTGACGAATGAGCAGTTCTTC
NA TRBD1 TRBJ2-5 TRBV10-3 CAISESRQGEETQYF TGTGCCATCAGTGAGTCGCGACAGGGTGAAGAGACCCAGTACTTC
few NA TRBJ1-2 TRBV6-5 CASSYSPGSSGYTF TGTGCCAGCAGTTACTCGCCCGGGTCCAGTGGCTACACCTTC
many TRBD2 TRBJ2-4 TRBV10-3 CAISLGVAGGNIQYF TGTGCCATCAGCCTGGGGGTAGCGGGAGGAAACATTCAGTACTTC
few TRBD1 TRBJ1-2 TRBV12-3/TRBV12-4 CASSLGTGGFGYTF TGTGCCAGCAGTTTAGGGACAGGAGGTTTTGGCTACACCTTC
NA NA TRBJ2-3 TRBV20-1 CSAARGAFTDTQYF TGCAGTGCTGCACGGGGGGCCTTCACAGATACGCAGTATTTT
few NA TRBJ2-5 TRBV5-1 CASSSTGYGETQYF TGCGCCAGCAGCTCGACAGGTTATGGGGAGACCCAGTACTTC
few NA TRBJ1-4 TRBV7-2 CASNLGGSGEKLFF TGTGCCAGCAACCTGGGGGGGAGTGGTGAAAAACTGTTTTTT
NA NA TRBJ2-7 TRBV4-3 CASSQDGAGNYEQYF TGCGCCAGCAGCCAAGATGGGGCGGGCAACTACGAGCAGTACTTC
NA NA TRBJ2-1 TRBV5-4 CASSLEAGAGSYNEQFF TGTGCCAGCAGCTTGGAGGCAGGCGCGGGGTCCTACAATGAGCAGTTCTTC
NA TRBD2 TRBJ2-2 TRBV20-1 CSARLAGARELFF TGCAGTGCGCGACTAGCGGGAGCCCGGGAGCTGTTTTTT
NA TRBD1 TRBJ2-2 TRBV18 CASSPAAGGTGELFF TGTGCCAGCTCACCAGCGGCAGGGGGCACCGGGGAGCTGTTTTTT
NA NA TRBJ1-2 TRBV5-1 CASSLVGEYYGYTF TGCGCCAGCAGCTTGGTGGGCGAATACTATGGCTACACCTTC
few TRBD2 TRBJ2-3 TRBV20-1 CSARRTAGAGTQYF TGCAGTGCTCGCCGGACAGCGGGGGCGGGTACGCAGTATTTT
few NA TRBJ2-5 TRBV12-3/TRBV12-4 CASSLRPWETQYF TGTGCCAGCAGTTTACGACCTTGGGAGACCCAGTACTTC
NA TRBD2 TRBJ2-2 TRBV20-1 CSARPIGLAGEFTGELFF TGCAGTGCTAGACCAATCGGACTAGCGGGGGAATTCACCGGGGAGCTGTTTTTT
few TRBD1 TRBJ1-5 TRBV20-1 CSAASDRGGNQPQHF TGCAGTGCCGCCTCGGACAGGGGAGGCAATCAGCCCCAGCATTTT
NA NA TRBJ2-5 TRBV6-1 CAAVDGRQETQYF TGTGCCGCCGTGGATGGGCGGCAAGAGACCCAGTACTTC
NA NA TRBJ1-1 TRBV12-3/TRBV12-4 CASRPPGSTEAFF TGTGCCAGCAGACCCCCGGGGAGCACTGAAGCTTTCTTT
few NA TRBJ1-5 TRBV12-3/TRBV12-4 CASREGNQPQHF TGTGCCAGCAGGGAAGGGAATCAGCCCCAGCATTTT
NA TRBD2 TRBJ2-1 TRBV11-2 CASSSSGAGHNEQFF TGTGCCAGCAGTTCTAGCGGGGCGGGACACAATGAGCAGTTCTTC
NA NA TRBJ2-2 TRBV12-3/TRBV12-4 CASSLYVRYTGELFF TGTGCCAGCAGTTTATACGTACGTTACACCGGGGAGCTGTTTTTT
few NA TRBJ2-2 TRBV24-1 CATSGGHLTGELFF TGTGCCACCAGTGGGGGACATCTCACCGGGGAGCTGTTTTTT
many NA TRBJ1-2 TRBV4-2 CASSLGGGQSYGYTF TGTGCCAGCAGCCTGGGGGGGGGGCAGAGCTATGGCTACACCTTC
few NA TRBJ2-1 TRBV27 CASSLPTNEQFF TGTGCCAGCAGTTTGCCTACTAATGAGCAGTTCTTC
NA TRBD2 TRBJ2-3 TRBV9 CASSVGEGYTDTQYF TGTGCCAGCAGCGTAGGGGAGGGATACACAGATACGCAGTATTTT
NA NA TRBJ2-5 TRBV7-6 CASSFPTGPSGEETQYF TGTGCCAGCAGCTTTCCGACCGGACCTTCAGGTGAAGAGACCCAGTACTTC
NA NA TRBJ2-5 TRBV5-1 CASSLRPGSLQETQYF TGCGCCAGCAGCTTGCGGCCGGGCAGCCTCCAAGAGACCCAGTACTTC
few NA TRBJ1-5 TRBV11-2 CASSLRQSSPQHF TGTGCCAGCAGCCTAAGACAGTCCTCGCCCCAGCATTTT
few TRBD1 TRBJ2-5 TRBV28 CASSSLRVGQGYQETQYF TGTGCCAGCAGTTCCCTCAGGGTGGGACAGGGCTATCAAGAGACCCAGTACTTC
NA TRBD2 TRBJ2-2 TRBV27 CASSLSGLPGTGELFF TGTGCCAGCAGTTTGTCGGGACTACCCGGCACCGGGGAGCTGTTTTTT